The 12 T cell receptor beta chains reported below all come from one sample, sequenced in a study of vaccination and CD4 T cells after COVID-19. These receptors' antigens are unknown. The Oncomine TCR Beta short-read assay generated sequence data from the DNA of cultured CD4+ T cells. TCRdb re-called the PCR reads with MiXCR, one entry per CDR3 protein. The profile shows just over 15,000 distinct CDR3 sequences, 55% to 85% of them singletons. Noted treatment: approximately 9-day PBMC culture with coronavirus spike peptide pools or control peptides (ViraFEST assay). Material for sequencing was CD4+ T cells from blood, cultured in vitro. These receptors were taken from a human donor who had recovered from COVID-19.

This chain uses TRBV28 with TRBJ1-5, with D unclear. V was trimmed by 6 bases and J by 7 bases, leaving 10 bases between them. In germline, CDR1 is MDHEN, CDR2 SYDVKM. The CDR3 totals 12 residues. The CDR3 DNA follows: TGTGCCAGCAGCCGGGGAGAACAGCCCCAGCATTTT. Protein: CASSRGEQPQHF.

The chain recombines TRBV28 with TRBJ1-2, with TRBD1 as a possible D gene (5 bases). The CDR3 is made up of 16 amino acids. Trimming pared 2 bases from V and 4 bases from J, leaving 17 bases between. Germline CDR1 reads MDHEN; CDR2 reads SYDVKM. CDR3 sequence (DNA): TGTGCCAGCAGTTTAGTCACTGCGGCCGGGGGCTATGGCTACACCTTC. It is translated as CASSLVTAAGGYGYTF.

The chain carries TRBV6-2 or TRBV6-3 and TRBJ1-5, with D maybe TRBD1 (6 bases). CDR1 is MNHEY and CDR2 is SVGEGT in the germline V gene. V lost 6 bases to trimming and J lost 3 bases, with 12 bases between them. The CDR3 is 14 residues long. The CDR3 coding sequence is TGTGCCAGCAGCTTAGGACAGTTCAATCAGCCCCAGCATTTT. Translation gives CASSLGQFNQPQHF.

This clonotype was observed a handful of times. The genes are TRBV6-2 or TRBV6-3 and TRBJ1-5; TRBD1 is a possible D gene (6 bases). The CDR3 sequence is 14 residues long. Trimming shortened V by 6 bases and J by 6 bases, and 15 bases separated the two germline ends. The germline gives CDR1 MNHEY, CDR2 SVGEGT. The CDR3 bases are TGTGCCAGCAGAGACTACAGGGTTGGTCAGCCCCAGCATTTT. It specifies CASRDYRVGQPQHF.

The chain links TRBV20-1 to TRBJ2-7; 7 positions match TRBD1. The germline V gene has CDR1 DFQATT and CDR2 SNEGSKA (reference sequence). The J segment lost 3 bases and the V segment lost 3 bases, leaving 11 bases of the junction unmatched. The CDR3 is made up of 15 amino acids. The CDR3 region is CSARAQTGPIYEQYF. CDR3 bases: TGCAGTGCTAGGGCCCAGACAGGGCCCATCTACGAGCAGTACTTC.

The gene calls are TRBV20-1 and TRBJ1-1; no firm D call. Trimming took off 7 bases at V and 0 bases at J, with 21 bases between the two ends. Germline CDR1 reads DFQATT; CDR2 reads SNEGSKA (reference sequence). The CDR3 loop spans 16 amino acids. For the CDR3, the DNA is TGCAGTGTCCCAATGGGTGGTGGGCGAGTGAACACTGAAGCTTTCTTT. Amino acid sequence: CSVPMGGGRVNTEAFF.

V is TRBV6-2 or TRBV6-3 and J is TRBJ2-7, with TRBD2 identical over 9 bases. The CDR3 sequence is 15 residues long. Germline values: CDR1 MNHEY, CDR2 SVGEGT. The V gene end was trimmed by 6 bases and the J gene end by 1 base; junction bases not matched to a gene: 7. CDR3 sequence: CASSSAGGGSYEQYF. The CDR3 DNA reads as TGTGCCAGCAGCTCAGCGGGAGGCGGGTCCTACGAGCAGTACTTC.

Written as DNA, the CDR3 is TGTGCCAGCAGCTTAGCTTATATCGGACAGACCAACTATGGCTACACCTTC. This gives the protein CASSLAYIGQTNYGYTF. The J gene is TRBJ1-2, the V gene TRBV7-8; possibly TRBD1 for D (6 bases). Trimming removed 0 bases from V and 2 bases from J, with 16 bases in between. Germline CDR1 and CDR2: SGHVS and FQNEAQ. CDR3 length: 17 amino acids.

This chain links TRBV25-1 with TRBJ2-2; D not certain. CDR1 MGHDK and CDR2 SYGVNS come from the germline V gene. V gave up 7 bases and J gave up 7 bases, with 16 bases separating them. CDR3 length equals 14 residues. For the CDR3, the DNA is TGTGCCAGCAAATCGGCAGGCGGCAGCGGGGAGCTGTTTTTT. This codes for CASKSAGGSGELFF.

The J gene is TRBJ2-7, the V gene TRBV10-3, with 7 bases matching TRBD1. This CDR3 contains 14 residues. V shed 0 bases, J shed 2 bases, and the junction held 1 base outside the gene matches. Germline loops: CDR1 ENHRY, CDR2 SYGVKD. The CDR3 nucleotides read TGTGCCATCAGTGAGTCGACAGGGACCTACGAGCAGTACTTC. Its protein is CAISESTGTYEQYF.

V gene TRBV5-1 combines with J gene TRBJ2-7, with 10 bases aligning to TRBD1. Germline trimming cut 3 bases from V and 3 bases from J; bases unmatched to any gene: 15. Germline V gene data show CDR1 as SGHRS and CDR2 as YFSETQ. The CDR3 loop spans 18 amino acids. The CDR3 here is CASSSLGPRDRGFYEQYF. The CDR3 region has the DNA TGCGCCAGCAGCTCCCTAGGGCCCCGGGACAGGGGCTTCTACGAGCAGTACTTC. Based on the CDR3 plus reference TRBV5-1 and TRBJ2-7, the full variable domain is KAGVTQTPRYLIKTRGQQVTLSCSPISGHRSVSWYQQTPGQGLQFLFEYFSETQRNKGNFPGRFSGRQFSNSRSEMNVSTLELGDSALYLCASSSLGPRDRGFYEQYFGPGTRLTVT.

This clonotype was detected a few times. DNA for the CDR3: TGTGCCAGTAGTATAGGCTGGGACAGCATCTATGGCTACACCTTC. Its protein product is CASSIGWDSIYGYTF. This chain links TRBV19 with TRBJ1-2; 7 bases map to TRBD1. The germline gives CDR1 LNHDA, CDR2 SQIVND (reference sequence). Germline trimming cut 1 base from V and 4 bases from J; bases unmatched to any gene: 6. The CDR3 has 15 amino acids.